This T cell receptor beta chain stems from a study of Ad26.COV2.S vaccination and SARS-CoV-2 variants. Treatment given: over 15 received Ad26.COV2.S at low or high dose, single or two shots; 5 received placebo; per-sample allocation not given. Sampling was done on day 63 after the first vaccine or placebo injection. Donation was by an adult aged 18-55 years who was in Boston. It was Wuhan-strain SARS-CoV-2 spike that the Ad26 vaccine vector expressed. The germline V and J ends were trimmed by 3 bases and 1 base, with 6 bases remaining between them. The CDR3 loop spans 12 amino acids. Germline V lookup: CDR1 DFQATT, CDR2 SNEGSKA (reference sequence). Profiling relied on immunoSEQ multiplex PCR, and the TCRdb table lists in-frame clones only, not all of them. Among approximately 280,000 clones listed, around 87% were seen once. Study-wide points: Similar non-spike TCR breadth was observed in recipients of vaccine and of placebo. Spike-specific TCR breadth was greater in vaccine than placebo recipients.

Details on this clone: Its antigen is unknown.

This rearrangement joins TRBV20-1 to TRBJ2-5; no firm D call. The clonotype comes from a person aged 18-60 years who received the Ad26.COV2.S COVID-19 vaccine or a placebo. The source was peripheral blood, collected in a trial of Ad26.COV2.S vaccine versus placebo. The CDR3 DNA follows: TGCAGTGCTAGTTATCGCCAAGAGACCCAGTACTTC. It yields the protein CSASYRQETQYF.